The 24 T cell receptor beta chains below all came from one sample that was sequenced in a study of metastatic and nonmetastatic thyroid tumors. Before thyroid surgery, none of the patients had received any treatment. TCRdb re-analyzed the PCR reads through MiXCR. The table includes roughly 6,800 clones, 25% to 30% detected once. Sequenced input: tumor tissue. The origin of the receptors is a female donor with papillary thyroid cancer or a benign thyroid nodule (not recorded which). Some clones in this sample may be carry-over from other donors' samples.

This clone was picked up a small number of times. The V gene is TRBV12-3 or TRBV12-4, the J gene TRBJ2-1; maybe TRBD2 (6 bases). Trimming removed 1 base from V and 9 bases from J, with 13 bases in between. The CDR3 has 14 amino acids. The CDR3 loop is CASSLVGGPSEQFF. In DNA form, the CDR3 reads TGTGCCAGCAGTTTAGTGGGAGGTCCAAGTGAGCAGTTCTTC.

This chain links TRBV6-1 with TRBJ1-1, with unresolved D. The CDR3 totals 13 residues. The germline V and J ends were trimmed by 4 bases and 6 bases, with 12 bases remaining between them. From germline, CDR1 is MNHNS and CDR2 SASEGT. The CDR3 coding sequence is TGTGCCAGCAGTGTCCTCATTTATGCTGAAGCTTTCTTT. Its translation is CASSVLIYAEAFF.

This clone is labeled as medium-sized (0.01 to 0.1%). The chain links TRBV11-2 to TRBJ2-7; D tentatively fits TRBD1 or TRBD2 (6 bases each). CDR1 and CDR2 from the germline V gene are SGHAT and FQNNGV. The V end was cut by 5 bases, the J end by 6 bases, with 20 bases between. This CDR3 region has 15 residues. The DNA for the CDR3 is TGTGCCAGCAGCACATACCAGAGGGGGGTATCCGAGCAGTACTTC. This translates into CASSTYQRGVSEQYF.

The chain has TRBV11-3 and TRBJ2-3; the D is unclear. The ends were cut back, 5 bases at V and 2 bases at J, with 11 bases in the middle. The CDR3 runs 14 residues. CDR1 SGHNT and CDR2 YENEEA come from the germline V gene. This CDR3 reads CASSLDGPTDTQYF. For the CDR3, the DNA is TGTGCCAGCAGCCTTGACGGCCCCACAGATACGCAGTATTTT.

This clone came up many times. This may be a read error: a much more frequent sequence differs by one nucleotide. The chain combines TRBV5-1 with TRBJ1-1, with D perhaps matching TRBD1 (5 bases). There are 13 residues in the CDR3. CDR1 SGHRS and CDR2 YFSETQ come from the germline V gene. CDR3 residues: CTSSLQYDSEAFF. CDR3 in DNA: TGCACCAGCAGCTTGCAGTATGACAGTGAAGCTTTCTTT.

This clone is labeled as medium-sized. The genes are TRBV6-1 and TRBJ2-5, with a tentative D call TRBD1 (6 bases). V gave up 6 bases and J gave up 5 bases, with 16 bases separating them. The germline gives CDR1 MNHNS, CDR2 SASEGT. There are 14 residues in the CDR3. CDR3 sequence: CASSRNHRDETQYF. For the CDR3, the DNA is TGTGCCAGCAGCCGAAATCACAGGGACGAGACCCAGTACTTC.

The V and J genes are TRBV20-1 and TRBJ2-7; TRBD2 aligns across 11 bases. This CDR3 spans 15 amino acids. The germline V gene has CDR1 DFQATT and CDR2 SNEGSKA (reference sequence). V shed 6 bases and J 1 base; nucleotides not matched to a gene: 8. In DNA, the CDR3 is TGCAGTGCGGAGACCGGGACTAGCGGATCCTACGAGCAGTACTTC. Translating gives CSAETGTSGSYEQYF.

Only a few counts were recorded for this clone. This chain links TRBV12-3 or TRBV12-4 with TRBJ2-7, with 10 positions matching TRBD2. Trimming at V came to 3 bases and at J to 5 bases, leaving 10 bases not matched to a gene. The CDR3 has 16 residues. CDR3 region: CASSFWLPGLANEQYF. In DNA, the CDR3 is TGTGCCAGCAGTTTTTGGCTTCCGGGACTAGCGAACGAGCAGTACTTC.

The chain links TRBV28 to TRBJ2-3; 13 positions match TRBD2. This CDR3 is built from 19 residues. J gave up 3 bases and V 4 bases, and 13 bases lay outside the gene matches. The V gene's germline CDR1 is MDHEN and CDR2 SYDVKM. CDR3 protein: CASSYTGLAGTSITDTQYF. In DNA form, the CDR3 reads TGTGCCAGCAGTTACACGGGACTAGCGGGGACCTCCATTACAGATACGCAGTATTTT.

The rearrangement uses TRBV7-8 and TRBJ1-5, with 7 bases that match TRBD1. The CDR3 totals 16 residues. Germline V lookup: CDR1 SGHVS, CDR2 FQNEAQ. V gave up 7 bases and J gave up 0 bases; unmatched junction bases: 9. CDR3 sequence: CASTLGTVNSNQPQHF. The CDR3 DNA is TGTGCCAGCACCCTTGGGACAGTCAATAGCAATCAGCCCCAGCATTTT.

The chain couples TRBV30 to TRBJ1-3; no firm D call. Germline V gene data show CDR1 as GTSNPN and CDR2 as SVGIG (reference sequence). V was cut by 2 bases and J by 3 bases, with 8 bases left in between. The CDR3 has 13 residues. The CDR3 spells CAWSIGLGNTIYF. The DNA for the CDR3 is TGTGCCTGGAGTATAGGGCTTGGAAACACCATATATTTT.

The J gene is TRBJ2-7, the V gene TRBV20-1; 13 nucleotides match TRBD2. The J segment lost 6 bases and the V segment lost 1 base, leaving 6 bases of the junction unmatched. CDR3 length equals 15 residues. Per the germline V gene, CDR1 is DFQATT and CDR2 is SNEGSKA (reference sequence). Here the CDR3 reads CSARGAGLAGFEQYF. DNA for the CDR3: TGCAGTGCTAGAGGCGCGGGACTAGCGGGGTTCGAGCAGTACTTC.

This chain joins TRBV11-2 and TRBJ2-2; possibly TRBD1 or TRBD2 for D (6 bases each). In germline, CDR1 is SGHAT, CDR2 FQNNGV. The ends were cut back, 3 bases at V and 4 bases at J, with 12 bases in the middle. The length of the CDR3 is 15 residues. The CDR3 coding sequence is TGTGCCAGCAGCTTGGTCGGGGGCGGCACCGGGGAGCTGTTTTTT. Translation: CASSLVGGGTGELFF.

This rearrangement joins TRBV7-8 to TRBJ2-5, with no clear D. Germline loops: CDR1 SGHVS, CDR2 FQNEAQ. The V end was cut by 5 bases, the J end by 2 bases, with 12 bases between. The CDR3 length is 14 residues. The CDR3 DNA follows: TGTGCCAGCAGCCCTCCAGGTCTGCAAGAGACCCAGTACTTC. Translation gives CASSPPGLQETQYF.

This clone was picked up a small number of times. The V and J genes are TRBV12-3 or TRBV12-4 and TRBJ2-2; 7 nucleotides align to TRBD1. Losses at the gene ends were 4 bases for V and 7 bases for J; bases not matched to a gene: 12. This CDR3 region has 16 residues. This CDR3 reads CASSSYRQGSSGELFF. CDR3 in DNA: TGTGCCAGCAGTTCCTATCGACAGGGAAGTAGCGGGGAGCTGTTTTTT.

CDR3 amino acids: CASSTGLADNEQFF. The CDR3 DNA follows: TGTGCCAGCAGTACGGGACTAGCGGACAATGAGCAGTTCTTC. This rearrangement joins TRBV6-1 to TRBJ2-1; 11 bases are shared with TRBD2. The CDR3 has 14 residues. Unmatched junction bases numbered 2, after V lost 5 bases and J lost 5 bases. Germline V gene lookup returns CDR1 MNHNS and CDR2 SASEGT.

Sample share makes this clone large. The V and J genes are TRBV20-1 and TRBJ2-2; D unresolved. Deletions cut 0 bases from V and 4 bases from J, with 6 bases between. Per germline, CDR1 DFQATT and CDR2 SNEGSKA (reference sequence). The length of the CDR3 is 13 residues. CDR3 bases: TGCAGTGCTAGAGATCGGATCACCGGGGAGCTGTTTTTT. Amino acid sequence: CSARDRITGELFF.

This clone was seen many times. The V call is TRBV5-6, the J call TRBJ2-1; D is unclear. CDR3 size: 13 residues. The V gene's germline CDR1 is SGHDT and CDR2 YYEEEE. Trimming removed 0 bases at V and 10 bases at J, with 11 bases between. In DNA form, the CDR3 reads TGTGCCAGCAGCTTGGGACTTCAACTGGAGCAGTTCTTC. It codes for CASSLGLQLEQFF.

Note on this clone: A read error may produce the germline difference seen at one junction end. The chain carries TRBV6-1 and TRBJ1-2, with 7 bases matching TRBD1. Germline V gene sequence: CDR1 MNHNS, CDR2 SASEGT. CDR3 length: 16 amino acids. The CDR3 here is CANSGTVVRRFYGYTF. The CDR3 DNA follows: TGTGCCAACAGTGGGACAGTGGTACGACGGTTCTATGGCTACACCTTC.

This clone was found many times. In nucleotides, the CDR3 is TGTGCCAGCAGCCGGACAGGGGCCTCCTACAATGAGCAGTTCTTC. Translation gives CASSRTGASYNEQFF. The chain uses TRBV7-6 and TRBJ2-1, with 9 bases aligning to TRBD1. The CDR3 has 15 amino acids. CDR1 and CDR2 from the germline V gene are SGHVS and FNYEAQ. J gave up 0 bases and V 5 bases, and 2 bases lay outside the gene matches. Full variable domain (remainder filled in from reference TRBV7-6 and TRBJ2-1): GAGVSQSPRYKVTKRGQDVALRCDPISGHVSLYWYRQALGQGPEFLTYFNYEAQQDKSGLPNDRFSAERPEGSISTLTIQRTEQRDSAMYRCASSRTGASYNEQFFGPGTRLTVL.

This clone was detected only a few times. The chain employs TRBV27 and TRBJ2-7; TRBD2 might be the D (5 bases). There are 15 residues in the CDR3. V shed 1 base and J shed 2 bases, with 12 bases lying between them. The V gene's germline CDR1 is MNHEY and CDR2 SMNVEV (reference sequence). Here the CDR3 DNA reads TGTGCCAGCAGTTTATACCCAGCCGGGGCCTACGAGCAGTACTTC. Its protein is CASSLYPAGAYEQYF.

The chain recombines TRBV6-5 with TRBJ2-7; TRBD2 might be the D (7 bases). Gene TRBJ2-1 matches the end of the DNA better, so the J call may be wrong. This CDR3 comprises 16 residues. Germline CDR1 is MNHEY and CDR2 is SVGAGI. CDR3 DNA: TGTGCCAGCAGTTATTCTCGGGGGGCAGGCGTTAGGGTGCAGTTCTTC. Translating it yields CASSYSRGAGVRVQFF.

This clone was seen a handful of times. V usage is TRBV6-1 and J usage is TRBJ1-1; weak D call: TRBD1 (6 bases). This CDR3 contains 14 residues. V lost 6 bases and J 0 bases, leaving 11 bases between the germline ends. Germline CDR1 MNHNS, CDR2 SASEGT. The CDR3 region is CASRETGVNTEAFF. The CDR3 nucleotides are TGTGCCAGCAGGGAGACAGGAGTGAACACTGAAGCTTTCTTT.

The gene calls are TRBV25-1 and TRBJ1-6; 9 positions match TRBD1. CDR1 and CDR2 from the germline V gene are MGHDK and SYGVNS. This CDR3 region has 15 residues. V dropped 1 base and J dropped 10; count of bases not matched to a gene: 5. CDR3 DNA sequence: TGTGCCAGCAGTGAATTGAGGACAGGGGTCTCACCCCTCCACTTT. Its protein is CASSELRTGVSPLHF. The entire variable domain, with the rest obtained from reference TRBV25-1 and TRBJ1-6, is as follows: EADIYQTPRYLVIGTGKKITLECSQTMGHDKMYWYQQDPGMELHLIHYSYGVNSTEKGDLSSESTVSRIRTEHFPLTLESARPSHTSQYLCASSELRTGVSPLHFGNGTRLTVT.